The rows below give T cell receptor beta chains drawn from one sample of a study of graft-versus-host responses after intestinal transplantation. Using immunoSEQ multiplex PCR, the repertoire was profiled, and TCRdb retains in-frame clones only, with some absent. Of around 25,000 clones in the sample, roughly 43% were seen once. The sequencing used alloreactive CD4+ T cells from a mixed lymphocyte reaction culture, collected before intestinal transplant. All receptors come from a human patient who received an intestinal transplant. The CDR3 runs from the conserved cysteine through the conserved F or W. The D gene is left open where the match is weak. A row's size may be missing; if present it is once, few, many or a size class.

size | D | J | V | DNA | CDR3
NA | NA | TRBJ2-7 | TRBV14 | TGTGCCAGCAGCCAATATGGCCAGGTCCGCGCCTACGAGCAGTACTTC | CASSQYGQVRAYEQYF
few | NA | TRBJ1-3 | TRBV9 | TGTGCCAGCAGCGTAGAATACACCCCCTCTGGAAACACCATATATTTT | CASSVEYTPSGNTIYF
few | NA | TRBJ1-4 | TRBV7-8 | TGTGCCAGCAGCTTAGGGGCCCATAAGGAAAAACTGTTTTTT | CASSLGAHKEKLFF
NA | NA | TRBJ1-4 | TRBV28 | TGTGCCAGCAGCCCCCATGCCCGAGATAGTGAAAAACTGTTTTTT | CASSPHARDSEKLFF
NA | TRBD1 | TRBJ2-3 | TRBV30 | TGTGCCTGGATATCCGGGACAGGGGACAATACGCAGTATTTT | CAWISGTGDNTQYF
NA | TRBD1 | TRBJ1-1 | TRBV19 | TGTGCCAGTAGTATTCTTCGGGACAGGGCTTTCTTT | CASSILRDRAFF
NA | TRBD2 | TRBJ2-7 | TRBV6-5 | TGTGCCAGCAGGGAAAGCGGGAGGGGAACTTACGAGCAGTACTTC | CASRESGRGTYEQYF
NA | NA | TRBJ1-2 | TRBV30 | TGTGCCTGGAGTTCCGTTATGCTTAGCGGCTACACCTTC | CAWSSVMLSGYTF
few | NA | TRBJ1-2 | TRBV5-1 | TGCGCCAGCAGCTTGGCCAGAGTTCAGGAGGACTATGGCTACACCTTC | CASSLARVQEDYGYTF
NA | NA | TRBJ1-1 | TRBV19 | TGTGCCAGTAGTATGCTGCGGAACACTGAAGCTTTCTTT | CASSMLRNTEAFF
NA | NA | TRBJ2-3 | TRBV7-2 | TGTGCCAGCAGCTCGATGGGACTCAGCACAGATACGCAGTATTTT | CASSSMGLSTDTQYF
few | NA | TRBJ2-2 | TRBV30 | TGTGCCTGGAGCCCTCGGTACACCGGGGAGCTGTTTTTT | CAWSPRYTGELFF
once | TRBD1 | TRBJ2-1 | TRBV5-4 | TGTGCCAGCAGCTTGCCTCGGACAGGGGGTTACAATGAGCAGTTCTTC | CASSLPRTGGYNEQFF
NA | NA | TRBJ2-1 | TRBV4-1 | TGCGCCAGCAGCCAAGGGCTAGCGCCCGGCGTCAATGAGCAGTTCTTC | CASSQGLAPGVNEQFF
NA | TRBD1 | TRBJ2-3 | TRBV5-1 | TGCGCCAGCAGCGACGACAGGGCCCTCACAGATACGCAGTATTTT | CASSDDRALTDTQYF
NA | NA | TRBJ1-6 | TRBV11-3 | TGTGCCAGCAGCTTAGCCGAGGGCTCTTCACCCCTCCACTTT | CASSLAEGSSPLHF
NA | NA | TRBJ2-7 | TRBV19 | TGTGCCAGTAGTATTCGTAGGACAGATAGACGCTACGAGCAGTACTTC | CASSIRRTDRRYEQYF
few | TRBD1 | TRBJ1-1 | TRBV6-1 | TGTGCCAGCAGACGACCGACAGGGTTAGGAACTGAAGCTTTCTTT | CASRRPTGLGTEAFF
few | NA | TRBJ1-5 | TRBV13 | TGTCCCCTCAGGGGAGTCACCCGCTACCTCTATAGCAATCAGCCCCAGCATTTT | CPLRGVTRYLYSNQPQHF
few | TRBD1 | TRBJ2-7 | TRBV19 | TGTGCCAGTAAAGGGACAGGGTCCTACGAGCAGTACTTC | CASKGTGSYEQYF
NA | NA | TRBJ2-5 | TRBV7-2 | TGTGCCAGCAGCTTAGGTGGGGGCAGGGAGACCCAGTACTTC | CASSLGGGRETQYF
few | NA | TRBJ2-7 | TRBV10-3 | TGTGCCATCAGTGACTACAGGGTACTAGCGAGCGAGCAGTACTTC | CAISDYRVLASEQYF
once | NA | TRBJ2-1 | TRBV9 | TGTGCCAGCAGCGTGGCCATAAGCTCCTACAATGAGCAGTTCTTC | CASSVAISSYNEQFF
NA | NA | TRBJ1-6 | TRBV7-2 | TGTGCCAGCAGCTCCCACGGACTGTATAATTCACCCCTCCACTTT | CASSSHGLYNSPLHF
few | TRBD2 | TRBJ2-7 | TRBV2 | TGTGCCAGCCTCAGACCGGGACTAAGTAACCACGAGCAGTACTTC | CASLRPGLSNHEQYF
NA | NA | TRBJ2-7 | TRBV6-5 | TGTGCCAGCAGTTCCTGGGGCTTTACGAACCACGAGCAGTACTTC | CASSSWGFTNHEQYF
few | NA | TRBJ1-5 | TRBV4-2 | TGTGCCAGCAGCCAAGTAAATTATGCCGCGGGGAATCAGCCCCAGCATTTT | CASSQVNYAAGNQPQHF
NA | NA | TRBJ1-3 | TRBV4-2 | TGTGCCAGCAGCCAAGAGGGACACTCTGGAAACACCATATATTTT | CASSQEGHSGNTIYF
NA | NA | TRBJ2-7 | TRBV7-2 | TGTGCCAGCAGCTTAGTAGCCCGGGACGAGCAGTACTTC | CASSLVARDEQYF
NA | NA | TRBJ2-1 | TRBV7-6 | TGTGCCAGCAGCTTAGCAGGGGCCTCTGAGCAGTTCTTC | CASSLAGASEQFF
NA | NA | TRBJ1-2 | TRBV30 | TGTGCCTGGAGTGGCCCGGGACACGGTTTGGCTGGCTACACCTTC | CAWSGPGHGLAGYTF
NA | TRBD2 | TRBJ2-7 | TRBV18 | TGTGCCAGCTCGTTAGCGGGAGGATCCTACGAGCAGTACTTC | CASSLAGGSYEQYF
NA | NA | TRBJ2-5 | TRBV2 | TGTGCCAGCAGTCCGGTTAGGGAGGAGACCCAGTACTTC | CASSPVREETQYF
medium-sized | NA | TRBJ1-6 | TRBV5-1 | TGCGCCAGCACCCGGACAGTTCTCTCCTATAATTCACCCCTCCACTTT | CASTRTVLSYNSPLHF
NA | NA | TRBJ1-2 | TRBV28 | TGTGCCAGCAGTAGTGGCCTGGGGGCGCCAGTCTATGGCTACACCTTC | CASSSGLGAPVYGYTF
NA | TRBD2 | TRBJ2-7 | TRBV5-1 | TGCGCCAGCACATTACTAGCGGGTTTCTACGAGCAGTACTTC | CASTLLAGFYEQYF
once | NA | TRBJ2-7 | TRBV28 | TGTGCCAGCAGTTTGTCAGGGCAGGGGAACTACGAGCAGTACTTC | CASSLSGQGNYEQYF
NA | TRBD1 | TRBJ1-2 | TRBV19 | TGTGCCAGTAATCCGGGACAGGGGCCCAACTCCTATGGCTACACCTTC | CASNPGQGPNSYGYTF
few | TRBD1 | TRBJ2-5 | TRBV4-2 | TGTGCCAGCAGCCAAGATTTTAACAGGGGTGAGACCCAGTACTTC | CASSQDFNRGETQYF
NA | TRBD2 | TRBJ2-5 | TRBV10-3 | TGTGCCATCAGTGGGACTAGCGGGGGGGCCAGCCAAGAGACCCAGTACTTC | CAISGTSGGASQETQYF
NA | NA | TRBJ2-7 | TRBV20-1 | TGCAGTGCTATGGGGGGCTACGAGCAGTACTTC | CSAMGGYEQYF
NA | NA | TRBJ1-6 | TRBV6-5 | TGTGCCAGCCGAGTAAACAGGCGTGTCGGTTCACCCCTCCACTTT | CASRVNRRVGSPLHF
NA | TRBD1 | TRBJ1-2 | TRBV6-6 | TGTGCCAGCAGTTACGCCGCCGGGACAGGACGCTATGGCTACACCTTC | CASSYAAGTGRYGYTF
NA | NA | TRBJ2-7 | TRBV21-1 | TGTGCCAGCAGCCACCAGAGTGACCGGACAGGTTCCTACGAGCAGTACTTC | CASSHQSDRTGSYEQYF
few | NA | TRBJ2-2 | TRBV5-1 | TGCGCCAGCAGCTTGGGACTGAACACCGGGGAGCTGTTTTTT | CASSLGLNTGELFF
NA | NA | TRBJ2-3 | TRBV20-1 | TGCAGTGCTACGGGAACAGATACGCAGTATTTT | CSATGTDTQYF
NA | TRBD2 | TRBJ2-3 | TRBV11-2 | TGTGCCAGCAGCTTAAAAAAGGAGCGGGAGGCAGATACAGATACGCAGTATTTT | CASSLKKEREADTDTQYF
NA | TRBD1 | TRBJ1-2 | TRBV14 | TGTGCCAGCAGCTGGACAGGGGACTATGGCTACACCTTC | CASSWTGDYGYTF
few | TRBD2 | TRBJ2-3 | TRBV7-9 | TGTGCCAGCAGCTTCGTATTGACTAGCGGGTTTGTCACAGATACGCAGTATTTT | CASSFVLTSGFVTDTQYF
NA | TRBD1 | TRBJ1-5 | TRBV11-2 | TGTGCCAGCAGCTTAGCCCGCGGGACAGGGACGGAGCCCCAGCATTTT | CASSLARGTGTEPQHF
NA | NA | TRBJ2-7 | TRBV5-5 | TGTGCCAGCAGCTTACGGGTGCCCGCCTACGAGCAGTACTTC | CASSLRVPAYEQYF
few | NA | TRBJ2-7 | TRBV4-3 | TGCGCCAGCAGCCAAGACTCAGGGCCCTACGAGCAGTACTTC | CASSQDSGPYEQYF
few | NA | TRBJ2-3 | TRBV7-3 | TGTGCCAGCAGCTTCGGACTCCAAGATACGCAGTATTTT | CASSFGLQDTQYF
few | NA | TRBJ2-3 | TRBV2 | TGTGCCAGCAGGGGGCCCGGACGGGGCACAGATACGCAGTATTTT | CASRGPGRGTDTQYF
once | NA | TRBJ1-5 | TRBV19 | TGTGCCAGTAGTATTATGGGGGGAATGGTCCAGCCCCAGCATTTT | CASSIMGGMVQPQHF
few | TRBD1 | TRBJ1-5 | TRBV6-1 | TGTGCCAGCAGTGATTGGACAGGGATCAATCAGCCCCAGCATTTT | CASSDWTGINQPQHF
NA | NA | TRBJ2-2 | TRBV19 | TGTGCCAGTAGTATTATACATGCCGGGTCCGGGGAGCTGTTTTTT | CASSIIHAGSGELFF